The TCR beta chain under discussion was sequenced for a study of beta chain features in type 1 diabetes. The investigators reverse transcribed all of the isolated RNA, so they sequenced expressed TCRB transcripts. Clones were sequenced by immunoSEQ multiplex PCR, and TCRdb holds only the in-frame ones, with some missing. The sample has about 900,000 clones, around a sixth seen once. This clone was seen only a few times. Its antigen is undetermined. General observations from the study: Insertions were fewer and deletions more numerous at VDJ junctions in type 1 diabetes patients. TCRB CDR3 length was moderately but significantly reduced in all four CD4+ subsets of Type 1 diabetes patients. With patients and controls alike, PCR might favor shorter templates to an equal degree.

Blood was drawn once from each donor into heparinised tubes. The draws averaged about 120 mL. The length of the CDR3 is 13 residues. V shed 4 bases and J shed 5 bases, with 12 bases lying between them. Germline V gene lookup returns CDR1 SGHRS and CDR2 YFSETQ. The chain uses TRBV5-1 and TRBJ2-5, with a tentative D call TRBD2 (6 bases). This sequence was found in a woman younger than 35 in good health. Sample: naive CD4+ T cells from blood. The CDR3 region has the DNA TGCGCCAGCAGCGCTGGAGGGCGGGAGACCCAGTACTTC. This encodes CASSAGGRETQYF. Drawing the rest from reference TRBV5-1 and TRBJ2-5, the complete variable domain is KAGVTQTPRYLIKTRGQQVTLSCSPISGHRSVSWYQQTPGQGLQFLFEYFSETQRNKGNFPGRFSGRQFSNSRSEMNVSTLELGDSALYLCASSAGGRETQYFGPGTRLLVL.